The rows below give T cell receptor beta chains drawn from one sample of a study of blood T cell repertoires in COVID-19. The method was immunoSEQ multiplex PCR; TCRdb's version includes in-frame clones alone and lacks a portion of them. Of 200,000 to 250,000 clones in the sample, more than 70% were seen once. Sequencing input: PBMCs or T cells enriched from blood (not recorded which). The origin of the receptors is a woman between 45 and 65 years old who had recovered from COVID-19. Each CDR3 is given with its conserved first and last residue. The D gene is left open where the match is weak. Some rows mark clone size as missing; the rest say once, few, many or name a class of expanded clone.

j_call	v_call	clone_size	d_call	cdr3_aa	cdr3_nt
TRBJ1-2	TRBV19	.	.	CASSTDSSYYGYTF	TGTGCCAGTAGTACCGACAGCAGTTACTATGGCTACACCTTC
TRBJ1-2	TRBV11-2	.	TRBD1	CASSLGGWTGNLNYGYTF	TGTGCCAGCAGCTTAGGGGGGTGGACAGGGAACCTTAACTATGGCTACACCTTC
TRBJ1-2	TRBV5-1	.	TRBD1	CASSLDRAVFGYTF	TGCGCCAGCAGTCTGGACAGGGCCGTATTTGGCTACACCTTC
TRBJ1-4	TRBV27	once	.	CASSLLAPTNEKLFF	TGTGCCAGCAGTTTATTAGCCCCAACTAATGAAAAACTGTTTTTT
TRBJ2-3	TRBV7-9	.	.	CASSPRRTDTQYF	TGTGCCAGCAGCCCCCGTCGCACAGATACGCAGTATTTT
TRBJ2-5	TRBV11-3	.	TRBD1	CASSRGQGQETQYF	TGTGCCAGCAGCCGGGGACAGGGCCAAGAGACCCAGTACTTC
TRBJ1-2	TRBV9	.	.	CASSVGQPTGYGYTF	TGTGCCAGCAGCGTGGGGCAGCCGACGGGCTATGGCTACACCTTC
TRBJ2-7	TRBV4-3	.	.	CASSQEWAGALGEQYF	TGCGCCAGCAGCCAAGAGTGGGCAGGGGCTTTAGGAGAGCAGTACTTC
TRBJ1-6	TRBV6-5	.	TRBD1	CASSFDRGNSPLHF	TGTGCCAGCAGTTTCGACAGGGGGAATTCACCCCTCCACTTT
TRBJ1-2	TRBV30	.	.	CAWKSGNRGYTF	TGTGCCTGGAAGTCGGGGAACCGGGGCTACACCTTC
TRBJ1-2	TRBV6-1	.	TRBD1	CASSEPGGDYGYTF	TGTGCCAGCAGTGAACCAGGGGGCGACTATGGCTACACCTTC
TRBJ1-5	TRBV27	.	.	CASSLSGQGGQPQHF	TGTGCCAGCAGTTTATCGGGGCAGGGTGGCCAGCCCCAGCATTTT
TRBJ2-1	TRBV6-2/TRBV6-3	.	.	CASSRLERSGLNEQFF	TGTGCCAGCAGTCGCCTGGAGCGGAGCGGCTTAAATGAGCAGTTCTTC
TRBJ1-3	TRBV3-1/TRBV3-2	.	.	CASRPGHSGNTIYF	TGTGCCAGCAGACCGGGTCACTCTGGAAACACCATATATTTT
TRBJ2-7	TRBV3-1/TRBV3-2	.	TRBD2	CASSPATSGTLLIEQYF	TGTGCCAGCAGCCCCGCCACTAGCGGGACCTTGTTAATCGAGCAGTACTTC
TRBJ1-1	TRBV9	.	.	CASSVGPGNTEAFF	TGTGCCAGCAGCGTAGGTCCGGGGAACACTGAAGCTTTCTTT
TRBJ2-2	TRBV10-3	.	TRBD1	CAISVGGQGWTGELFF	TGTGCCATCAGTGTCGGGGGACAGGGATGGACCGGGGAGCTGTTTTTT
TRBJ2-1	TRBV6-1	.	TRBD2	CASSEAPGAGRGGEQFF	TGTGCCAGCAGTGAAGCGCCTGGGGCCGGGAGGGGAGGTGAGCAGTTCTTC
TRBJ2-1	TRBV10-3	.	TRBD2	CAIRLAGDYNEQFF	TGTGCCATAAGACTAGCGGGAGACTACAATGAGCAGTTCTTC
TRBJ1-2	TRBV18	few	TRBD1	CASSRVGQGGDGYTF	TGTGCCAGCTCACGAGTGGGACAGGGGGGCGATGGCTACACCTTC
TRBJ2-7	TRBV27	.	TRBD2	CASSLTSGRAQLSYEQYF	TGTGCCAGCAGCCTAACTAGCGGGAGGGCTCAACTCTCCTACGAGCAGTACTTC
TRBJ1-4	TRBV9	.	TRBD1	CASSTTSGGFGKLFF	TGTGCCAGCAGCACAACTTCAGGGGGCTTTGGGAAACTGTTTTTT